Listed here are 32 T cell receptor delta chains from one sample, sequenced in a study of Vδ1+ human thymocytes. Points from the study as a whole: Highly polyclonal TRG and TRD repertoires with Gaussian CDR3 length distributions appeared in thymus.

These receptors have no identified antigens. RNA was extracted from the cells and then reverse transcribed. CDR3 amplicons came from multiplex PCR with pooled V-gene forward and constant-region reverse primers. TCRdb re-identified clones in the multiplex PCR reads via CATT. The sample lists 20,000 to 25,000 delta-chain clones, about 29% occurring once. The sequenced sample consisted of Vdelta1+ gamma-delta thymocytes from the thymus. Subset in this sample: FACS-sorted CD3+ TCRalphabeta- TCRVdelta1+ TCRVdelta2- thymocytes. The receptors were sampled from a boy under two years old who had congenital heart surgery.

This clone is deemed medium-sized. The chain recombines TRDV1 with TRDJ1; 10 nucleotides match TRDD3. Germline V gene sequence: CDR1 TSWWSYY, CDR2 QGS. Trimming took 4 bases from V and 4 from J; bases not matched to a gene: 21. The CDR3 is 20 amino acids. The CDR3 DNA reads TGTGCTCTTGGGGCCCGGCCTTCCGAAGTACTGGGGGATGGAGGCGATAAACTCATCTTT. As protein: CALGARPSEVLGDGGDKLIF.

Sample share makes this clone medium-sized (0.01 to 0.1%). V and J are TRDV2 and TRDJ1; 10 positions agree with TRDD3. With V trimmed by 0 bases and J by 3 bases, 30 bases remained unmatched. The CDR3 is 24 amino acids. Germline V gene data show CDR1 as GEAIGNYY and CDR2 as EKD. The CDR3 DNA reads TGTGCCTGTGACACCGATATGGGTCCTTCGGGTTTGCGGGGGATACGCGGTTACCCCGATAAACTCATCTTT. Its protein product is CACDTDMGPSGLRGIRGYPDKLIF.

On this clone: A much larger clone sits a single nucleotide away, making a read error possible. The V gene is TRDV2, the J gene TRDJ1; 11 bases match TRDD3. Germline CDR1 and CDR2: GEAIGNYY and EKD. V trimming: 6 bases; J trimming: 2 bases; junction bases outside the gene matches: 7. The CDR3 spans 15 residues. This CDR3 reads CACPWGIRLTDKLIF. CDR3 sequence (DNA): TGTGCCTGTCCATGGGGGATACGTCTGACCGATAAACTCATCTTT.

This clone was observed a handful of times. The rearrangement links TRDV1 to TRDJ1; TRDD3 agrees at 11 bases. Germline trimming cut 3 bases from V and 3 bases from J; bases unmatched to any gene: 30. Germline V gene data show CDR1 as TSWWSYY and CDR2 as QGS. The CDR3 totals 24 residues. The CDR3 loop is CALGDKPVHTTEDWGISKADKLIF. CDR3 nucleotides: TGTGCTCTTGGGGACAAACCCGTACACACTACGGAAGACTGGGGGATAAGCAAGGCCGATAAACTCATCTTT.

The chain is built from TRDV1 and TRDJ1, with D perhaps matching TRDD3 (5 bases). V lost 4 bases and J 3 bases, leaving 21 bases between the germline ends. The length of the CDR3 is 17 residues. CDR1 TSWWSYY and CDR2 QGS come from the germline V gene. The CDR3: CALGGQYFGILSDKLIF. DNA for the CDR3: TGTGCTCTTGGGGGACAGTACTTCGGGATTCTATCCGATAAACTCATCTTT.

This chain connects TRDV1 to TRDJ1; D unclear. The CDR3 extends over 13 amino acids. Germline V gene lookup returns CDR1 TSWWSYY and CDR2 QGS. Between the trimmed V and J ends, which lost 5 bases and 11 bases, there was a span of 18 bases. The CDR3 sequence: CALGFFPGIDLIF. CDR3 nucleotides: TGTGCTCTTGGGTTTTTTCCCGGTATAGACCTCATCTTT.

As to this clone: This may be a read error: a much more frequent sequence differs by one nucleotide. The chain links TRDV1 to TRDJ2, with 11 bases matching TRDD3. The CDR3 extends over 17 amino acids. V dropped 7 bases and J dropped 6; count of bases not matched to a gene: 13. Germline CDR1 is TSWWSYY and CDR2 is QGS. The CDR3: CALEACVGGYDPAQLFF. The CDR3 nucleotides read TGTGCTCTTGAGGCGTGCGTTGGGGGATACGATCCAGCACAACTCTTCTTT.

This clone showed up just once. The V gene is TRDV1, the J gene TRDJ1, with TRDD3 identical over 9 bases. This CDR3 contains 19 residues. Germline V gives CDR1 TSWWSYY, CDR2 QGS. After removal of 11 bases from V and 0 bases from J, the junction contained 22 bases not matched to a gene. The CDR3 coding sequence is TGTGCTTTATTGGAGGGTCTAGTACTGGGGGAGGCGTACACCGATAAACTCATCTTT. As protein: CALLEGLVLGEAYTDKLIF.

This clone was counted between two and nine times. The chain links TRDV1 to TRDJ1, with TRDD3 identical over 12 bases. CDR1 and CDR2 from the germline V gene are TSWWSYY and QGS. Trimming cost V 3 bases and J 1 base; bases outside gene matches: 24. The CDR3 is made up of 23 amino acids. The CDR3 DNA reads TGTGCTCTTGGGGACCAAGTGTCCCACCCCCTTTCCTGGGGGATACGAATCACCGATAAACTCATCTTT. Translating gives CALGDQVSHPLSWGIRITDKLIF.

This chain uses TRDV1 with TRDJ1; D gene ambiguous. Looked up from germline, CDR1 is TSWWSYY and CDR2 is QGS. V lost 3 bases, J lost 0 bases, and 14 bases lay in between. The CDR3 extends over 16 amino acids. The CDR3 coding sequence is TGTGCTCTTGGGGAGGCCGTAGGGACCGACACCGATAAACTCATCTTT. This encodes CALGEAVGTDTDKLIF.

This clone came up a few times. The rearrangement links TRDV1 to TRDJ1; TRDD3 aligns across 12 bases. CDR1 TSWWSYY and CDR2 QGS come from the germline V gene. The CDR3 contains 19 residues. The V segment lost 2 bases and the J segment 4 bases; nucleotides outside the gene matches: 14. The CDR3 sequence is CALGEGFDYWGILGDKLIF. The CDR3 region has the DNA TGTGCTCTTGGGGAAGGCTTCGATTACTGGGGGATACTTGGCGATAAACTCATCTTT.

Comments on this clone: This sample also contains other DNA sequences that code for the same CDR3. The V call is TRDV1, the J call TRDJ1; perhaps TRDD3 as D (6 bases). The CDR3 extends over 25 amino acids. Trimming left V 0 bases short and J 0 bases short, with 38 bases between. Germline V gene sequence: CDR1 TSWWSYY, CDR2 QGS. The CDR3 reads CALGELGTLVRGSRRDIEYTDKLIF. CDR3 sequence (DNA): TGTGCTCTTGGGGAACTCGGAACCTTGGTCCGAGGCTCTAGAAGGGATATTGAGTACACCGATAAACTCATCTTT.

The rearrangement joins TRDV1 to TRDJ1, with TRDD3 matching 7 bases. The V segment lost 5 bases and the J segment 0 bases; nucleotides outside the gene matches: 27. Germline assignment: CDR1 TSWWSYY and CDR2 QGS. The CDR3 has 22 residues. Here the CDR3 reads CALGFRLLPPLLLGAHTDKLIF. The CDR3 DNA reads TGTGCTCTTGGGTTCCGCCTACTTCCCCCTCTACTGCTGGGGGCCCACACCGATAAACTCATCTTT.

On this clone: Possible read error: a much larger clone is one base away. The identical CDR3 is also encoded by other nucleotide sequences in the sample. The rearrangement joins TRDV1 to TRDJ1; 7 positions match TRDD3. CDR1 and CDR2 (germline): TSWWSYY, QGS. J gave up 4 bases and V 0 bases, and 17 bases lay outside the gene matches. The CDR3 runs to 19 residues. Written as DNA, the CDR3 is TGTGCTCTTGGGGAACTCGTGGGGGACACTCTGGGCGATAACGATAAACTCATCTTT. Translating gives CALGELVGDTLGDNDKLIF.

This chain links TRDV1 with TRDJ1, with 7 positions matching TRDD3. Germline assignment: CDR1 TSWWSYY and CDR2 QGS. V shed 6 bases, J shed 2 bases, and the junction held 18 bases outside the gene matches. The CDR3 runs 18 residues. CDR3 DNA: TGTGCTCTTGGCCTCTGGGCACCCCTGGGGGCCTCGACCGATAAACTCATCTTT. Encoded protein: CALGLWAPLGASTDKLIF.

This clone was seen a handful of times. At one end, the junction sequence differs from germline, possibly due to a read error. Other DNA sequences of this sample code for an identical CDR3. This rearrangement joins TRDV1 to TRDJ1; tentatively, D is TRDD2 or TRDD3 (9 bases each). This CDR3 is built from 21 residues. CDR1 and CDR2 (germline): TSWWSYY, QGS. The CDR3 is CALGELPLPTGDTLASDKLIF. In nucleotides, the CDR3 is TGTGCTCTTGGGGAACTCCCCCTTCCTACGGGGGATACTTTAGCTTCCGATAAGCTCATCTTT.

This clone has more than one count but fewer than ten. Other DNA sequences within the sample encode an identical CDR3. The chain has TRDV1 and TRDJ1; tentative D call: TRDD2 (5 bases). Trimming took off 2 bases at V and 0 bases at J, with 19 bases between the two ends. CDR3 length: 18 residues. Per the germline V gene, CDR1 is TSWWSYY and CDR2 is QGS. This CDR3 reads CALGELQLGPSYTDKLIF. The CDR3 DNA follows: TGTGCTCTTGGGGAATTGCAACTTGGACCTTCGTACACCGATAAACTCATCTTT.

As for this clone: A single base separates this from a much larger clone, so it may be a read error. The V and J genes are TRDV1 and TRDJ1; possibly TRDD3 for D (8 bases). V was shortened by 5 bases and J by 3 bases, with 25 bases between the two germline ends. From germline, CDR1 is TSWWSYY and CDR2 QGS. The CDR3 is made up of 18 amino acids. The CDR3 nucleotides are TGTGCTCTTGGGCCCCCTCCGGGGGGATATTCCTACGCCGATAAACTCATCTTT. Amino acids: CALGPPPGGYSYADKLIF.

About this clone itself: A much larger clonotype is one base distant, so this may be a read error. Additional DNA sequences in this sample encode the identical CDR3. This chain connects TRDV1 to TRDJ1; 8 nucleotides match TRDD3. CDR3 length equals 21 residues. The V gene's germline CDR1 is TSWWSYY and CDR2 QGS. J gave up 0 bases and V 4 bases, and 22 bases lay outside the gene matches. The CDR3 DNA is TGTGCTCTTGGGGTCTATTCTTACTTGGGGGATCGTCCAGCGTACACCGATAAACTCATCTTT. Translation: CALGVYSYLGDRPAYTDKLIF.

There are a few counts of this clone. V is TRDV1 and J is TRDJ1, with TRDD2 matching over 8 bases. This CDR3 comprises 19 residues. Germline values: CDR1 TSWWSYY, CDR2 QGS. J was trimmed by 0 bases and V by 3 bases; bases with no gene match: 15. The chain's CDR3 is CALGEGDFLPKWYTDKLIF. The DNA for the CDR3 is TGTGCTCTTGGGGAGGGAGACTTCCTACCCAAGTGGTACACCGATAAACTCATCTTT.

In its sample, this clone is medium-sized. J is TRDJ1 and V is TRDV1; TRDD2 is a possible D gene (5 bases). The germline CDR1 and CDR2 sequences are TSWWSYY and QGS. CDR3 size: 20 residues. The V end lost 5 bases, the J end lost 0 bases, and 28 bases lay between the germline ends. The CDR3 sequence: CALGPYYDPNPRTYTDKLIF. The CDR3, as DNA: TGTGCTCTTGGGCCCTACTACGACCCTAACCCCAGGACGTACACCGATAAACTCATCTTT.

This chain joins TRDV1 and TRDJ1, with TRDD3 identical over 7 bases. The V gene's germline CDR1 is TSWWSYY and CDR2 QGS. This CDR3 is 16 amino acids long. V was pared by 1 base and J by 3 bases, with 8 bases of the junction left unmatched. The CDR3, as DNA: TGTGCTCTTGGGGAACAGGGGGGGATTCTTGCCGATAAACTCATCTTT. Translated: CALGEQGGILADKLIF.

Only a few counts were recorded for this clone. V gene TRDV1 combines with J gene TRDJ1; 11 bases are shared with TRDD3. Looked up from germline, CDR1 is TSWWSYY and CDR2 is QGS. V shed 0 bases and J 0 bases; nucleotides not matched to a gene: 12. CDR3 length equals 20 residues. The CDR3 region is CALGELGTWGIRSYTDKLIF. DNA for the CDR3: TGTGCTCTTGGGGAACTAGGGACATGGGGGATACGTAGTTACACCGATAAACTCATCTTT.

This clone was found many times. This sequence joins TRDV1 and TRDJ1; 8 bases line up with TRDD3. With V trimmed by 1 base and J by 1 base, 17 bases remained unmatched. The CDR3 consists of 20 residues. In germline, CDR1 is TSWWSYY, CDR2 QGS. CDR3 nucleotide sequence: TGTGCTCTTGGGGAACCGACACTTCCGCGACTGGGGGCTGTCACCGATAAACTCATCTTT. Protein: CALGEPTLPRLGAVTDKLIF.

This chain uses TRDV1 with TRDJ1; D is unclear. CDR1 is TSWWSYY and CDR2 is QGS in the germline V gene. This CDR3 comprises 14 residues. V lost 4 bases and J lost 0, with 9 bases in between. The CDR3 coding sequence is TGTGCTCTTGGGGCCCCTTTATACACCGATAAACTCATCTTT. Protein sequence: CALGAPLYTDKLIF.

By its share, this clone is medium-sized. This chain uses TRDV1 with TRDJ1; 7 positions agree with TRDD3. The junction had 18 bases not matched to a gene; V was cut back by 5 bases and J by 0 bases. The CDR3 covers 19 residues. Germline CDR1 is TSWWSYY and CDR2 is QGS. DNA of the CDR3: TGTGCTCTTGGGACCCCTGCTTCCCCTGGGGGCGCGTACACCGATAAACTCATCTTT. Protein product: CALGTPASPGGAYTDKLIF.

This sequence joins TRDV1 and TRDJ1; 8 bases match TRDD3. The CDR3 runs 19 residues. V lost 0 bases, J lost 2 bases, and 14 bases stayed unmatched. Germline CDR1 and CDR2: TSWWSYY and QGS. The CDR3 spells CALGELVQWLGEITDKLIF. DNA of the CDR3: TGTGCTCTTGGGGAACTAGTTCAATGGCTGGGGGAAATTACCGATAAACTCATCTTT.

Of note for this clone: At one end, the junction sequence differs from germline, possibly due to a read error. V usage is TRDV1 and J usage is TRDJ1; D may be TRDD3 (6 bases). The CDR3 spans 17 residues. Germline V lookup: CDR1 TSWWSYY, CDR2 QGS. CDR3 sequence (DNA): TGTGCTCTTGGGAAACTGGACCTACGGGGGACCCCTGATAAACTCATCTTT. This translates into CALGKLDLRGTPDKLIF.

Ten or more counts support this clone. This sample also contains other DNA sequences that code for the same CDR3. The chain carries TRDV1 and TRDJ1, with TRDD3 identical over 7 bases. CDR3 size: 19 residues. V lost 0 bases and J lost 0; bases outside the gene matches: 13. Per the germline V gene, CDR1 is TSWWSYY and CDR2 is QGS. CDR3 sequence: CALGELGSSWGPHTDKLIF. The DNA of the CDR3 is TGTGCTCTTGGGGAACTCGGTTCCTCCTGGGGGCCCCACACCGATAAACTCATCTTT.

With regard to this clone: A much larger clone differs by one base, so this may be a read error. Different DNA sequences within this sample yield the same CDR3. The V and J genes are TRDV1 and TRDJ1, with D tentatively TRDD3 (5 bases). Looked up from germline, CDR1 is TSWWSYY and CDR2 is QGS. The V end lost 2 bases, the J end lost 0 bases, and 22 bases lay between the germline ends. The CDR3 is 19 amino acids. The CDR3 DNA reads as TGTGCTCTTGGGGAAATCAGTCCTGTTACTGGTAAATACACCGATAAACTCATCTTT. This codes for CALGEISPVTGKYTDKLIF.

The chain uses TRDV1 and TRDJ1, with D possibly matching TRDD3 (6 bases). The germline V gene has CDR1 TSWWSYY and CDR2 QGS. Trimming removed 4 bases from V and 0 bases from J, with 15 bases in between. The CDR3 length is 16 residues. The CDR3, as DNA: TGTGCTCTTGGGGGGATACCCGGCGGGTACACCGATAAACTCATCTTT. Protein product: CALGGIPGGYTDKLIF.

With regard to this clone: A single base separates this from a much larger clone, so it may be a read error. The chain joins TRDV1 to TRDJ1; 7 nucleotides match TRDD3. The CDR3 has 20 amino acids. CDR1 and CDR2 from the germline V gene are TSWWSYY and QGS. The junction had 20 bases not matched to a gene; V was cut back by 4 bases and J by 0 bases. CDR3 bases: TGTGCTCTTGGGGCCGAACTTCCCATACTGGGGTTAACTTACACCGATAAACTCATCTTT. Translating gives CALGAELPILGLTYTDKLIF.